One and the same sample provided the 30 T cell receptor beta chains below, sequenced in a study of OX40 agonist ivuxolimab in advanced cancers. Sequenced by immunoSEQ multiplex PCR; TCRdb stores in-frame clones only, minus some. The sample consists of around 70,000 clones, roughly four fifths of them appearing once. Sequenced here: CD4+ or CD8+ T cells sorted from blood, sampled in a trial of the OX40 agonist ivuxolimab. The receptors shown here come from an adult with an advanced solid tumor such as melanoma, head and neck, liver or kidney cancer.

The chain carries TRBV2 and TRBJ2-7, with a weak D call TRBD2 (6 bases). V lost 8 bases to trimming and J lost 6 bases, with 26 bases between them. The V gene's germline CDR1 is SNHLY and CDR2 FYNNEI. The CDR3 is made up of 16 amino acids. The CDR3 is CASGGTGTILFGEQYF. CDR3 sequence (DNA): TGTGCCAGCGGGGGGACCGGGACCATTTTATTTGGCGAGCAGTACTTC.

The chain recombines TRBV6-5 with TRBJ1-5; 7 bases agree with TRBD1. The length of the CDR3 is 13 residues. The V segment lost 6 bases and the J segment 6 bases; nucleotides outside the gene matches: 5. Germline V CDR1 and CDR2: MNHEY, SVGAGI. The CDR3 DNA sequence: TGTGCCAGCAGACAGACAGGGAGTCAGCCCCAGCATTTT. Translated: CASRQTGSQPQHF.

As for this clone: Other DNA sequences in the sample encode the same CDR3. V usage is TRBV28 and J usage is TRBJ2-7, with D possibly being TRBD1 (6 bases). V was clipped by 6 bases and J by 0 bases, with 9 bases between them. Per the germline V gene, CDR1 is MDHEN and CDR2 is SYDVKM. The CDR3 is 13 residues long. This CDR3 is CASSTGSSYEQYF. The CDR3 bases are TGTGCCAGCAGCACAGGGAGCTCCTACGAGCAGTACTTC. Full variable domain (missing parts from reference TRBV28 and TRBJ2-7): DVKVTQSSRYLVKRTGEKVFLECVQDMDHENMFWYRQDPGLGLRLIYFSYDVKMKEKGDIPEGYSVSREKKERFSLILESASTNQTSMYLCASSTGSSYEQYFGPGTRLTVT.

V and J are TRBV5-1 and TRBJ2-5; D is unresolved. This CDR3 comprises 14 residues. Germline CDR1 is SGHRS and CDR2 is YFSETQ. Trimming removed 2 bases from V and 0 bases from J, with 8 bases in between. This CDR3 is CASSFGQNQETQYF. The DNA of the CDR3 is TGCGCCAGCAGCTTTGGTCAAAACCAAGAGACCCAGTACTTC.

The V and J genes are TRBV6-5 and TRBJ1-5; D not resolved. This CDR3 contains 14 residues. The germline CDR1 and CDR2 sequences are MNHEY and SVGAGI. The V end was cut by 7 bases, the J end by 0 bases, with 10 bases between. The CDR3 sequence: CASKMTVSNQPQHF. DNA for the CDR3: TGTGCCAGCAAGATGACGGTTAGCAATCAGCCCCAGCATTTT.

The chain couples TRBV4-1 to TRBJ1-1, with D uncertain. CDR3 length equals 12 residues. Germline loops: CDR1 MGHRA, CDR2 YSYEKL. The V end lost 8 bases, the J end lost 2 bases, and 9 bases lay between the germline ends. CDR3 sequence (DNA): TGCGCCAGCCAGTCCGGAAACACTGAAGCTTTCTTT. Residues: CASQSGNTEAFF.

This chain links TRBV18 with TRBJ1-5, with D uncertain. The CDR3 has 13 amino acids. The germline V gene encodes CDR1 KGHSH and CDR2 LQKENI. Trimming removed 6 bases from V and 5 bases from J, with 11 bases in between. As DNA, the CDR3 is TGTGCCAGCTCGGAGGGCTTAGATCAGCCCCAGCATTTT. Translated: CASSEGLDQPQHF.

This rearrangement joins TRBV7-8 to TRBJ2-3, with 8 bases identical to TRBD2. The CDR3 is made up of 13 amino acids. Per the germline V gene, CDR1 is SGHVS and CDR2 is FQNEAQ. V was clipped by 7 bases and J by 2 bases; unmatched bases: 2. CDR3 nucleotides: TGTGCCAGCATTAGCGGGGTCACAGATACGCAGTATTTT. Residues: CASISGVTDTQYF. Variable domain in full (rest from reference TRBV7-8 and TRBJ2-3): GAGVSQSPRYKVAKRGQDVALRCDPISGHVSLFWYQQALGQGPEFLTYFQNEAQLDKSGLPSDRFFAERPEGSVSTLKIQRTQQEDSAVYLCASISGVTDTQYFGPGTRLTVL.

The DNA of the CDR3 is TGTGTCATAGGACAGGGGCAATATAATTCACCCCTCCACTTT. Protein sequence: CVIGQGQYNSPLHF. The chain links TRBV19 to TRBJ1-6; 9 bases align to TRBD1. This CDR3 is built from 14 residues. Germline V lookup: CDR1 LNHDA, CDR2 SQIVND (reference sequence).

About this clone itself: Within the sample, other DNA sequences also encode this same CDR3. This rearrangement joins TRBV7-9 to TRBJ1-1, with TRBD1 as a possible D gene (5 bases). The V end lost 1 base, the J end lost 11 bases, and 11 bases lay between the germline ends. The germline V gene has CDR1 SEHNR and CDR2 FQNEAQ (reference sequence). This CDR3 has 12 amino acids. DNA of the CDR3: TGTGCCAGCAGCTTAGAGGGACGAGAGGCTTTCTTT. It specifies CASSLEGREAFF.

The rearrangement uses TRBV10-2 and TRBJ2-3; D gene unclear. CDR1 is WSHSY, CDR2 SAAADI, per germline. The CDR3 covers 15 residues. V lost 3 bases and J lost 0, with 10 bases in between. Written as DNA, the CDR3 is TGCGCCAGCAGTGATCGGGTCCGTAGCACAGATACGCAGTATTTT. Translation: CASSDRVRSTDTQYF.

The rearrangement links TRBV18 to TRBJ2-2, with 7 bases identical to TRBD1. Trimming at V came to 0 bases and at J to 5 bases, leaving 6 bases not matched to a gene. CDR1 KGHSH and CDR2 LQKENI come from the germline V gene. This CDR3 comprises 16 residues. CDR3 DNA sequence: TGTGCCAGCTCACCACCGACAGGGATGGGGACCGGGGAGCTGTTTTTT. Translated: CASSPPTGMGTGELFF.

The genes are TRBV28 and TRBJ2-2; D is ambiguous. Looked up from germline, CDR1 is MDHEN and CDR2 is SYDVKM. V was cut by 6 bases and J by 5 bases, with 10 bases left in between. CDR3 length: 13 amino acids. The CDR3 region is CASSRGLTGELFF. CDR3 sequence (DNA): TGTGCCAGCAGCCGTGGTCTAACCGGGGAGCTGTTTTTT. The whole variable domain, remainder taken from reference TRBV28 and TRBJ2-2, is DVKVTQSSRYLVKRTGEKVFLECVQDMDHENMFWYRQDPGLGLRLIYFSYDVKMKEKGDIPEGYSVSREKKERFSLILESASTNQTSMYLCASSRGLTGELFFGEGSRLTVL.

The chain recombines TRBV5-8 with TRBJ2-1; TRBD1 or TRBD2 may be the D gene (8 bases each). Trimming left V 4 bases short and J 7 bases short, with 21 bases between. There are 16 residues in the CDR3. Germline CDR1 reads SGHTS; CDR2 reads YDEGEE. The CDR3 region is CASSHRTGTRGNEQFF. CDR3 nucleotide sequence: TGTGCCAGCAGCCATCGGACAGGGACTAGGGGGAATGAGCAGTTCTTC.

This chain uses TRBV6-1 with TRBJ1-5, with 7 bases lining up with TRBD1. The CDR3 extends over 13 amino acids. The V segment lost 7 bases and the J segment 11 bases; nucleotides outside the gene matches: 11. Germline lookup yields CDR1 MNHNS and CDR2 SASEGT. CDR3 region: CASMGGQSRTQHF. In DNA, the CDR3 is TGTGCCAGCATGGGGGGACAGAGCAGGACCCAGCATTTT.

V and J are TRBV2 and TRBJ2-3; D gene uncertain. The V gene's germline CDR1 is SNHLY and CDR2 FYNNEI. Trimming took off 6 bases at V and 4 bases at J, with 11 bases between the two ends. CDR3 length: 13 amino acids. The CDR3 reads CASSLGRSDTQYF. The CDR3 DNA sequence: TGTGCCAGCAGCCTCGGACGATCAGATACGCAGTATTTT.

The chain recombines TRBV7-2 with TRBJ2-1, with TRBD2 matching 10 bases. CDR3 length: 15 residues. The V segment lost 5 bases and the J segment 15 bases; nucleotides outside the gene matches: 16. CDR1 is SGHTA and CDR2 is FQGNSA in the germline V gene. CDR3 DNA sequence: TGTGCCAGCAGCACTAGAAGGACTAGCGGCCCCATGCGGTTCTTC. This gives the protein CASSTRRTSGPMRFF.

This clone came up once. The chain joins TRBV18 to TRBJ1-3; 9 bases map to TRBD1. V dropped 5 bases and J dropped 1; count of bases not matched to a gene: 6. Germline values: CDR1 KGHSH, CDR2 LQKENI. The CDR3 consists of 16 residues. The DNA for the CDR3 is TGTGCCAGCTCAACGACAGGGGGAAGTTCTGGAAACACCATATATTTT. Its translation: CASSTTGGSSGNTIYF.

This sequence joins TRBV7-3 and TRBJ2-4, with a tentative D call TRBD2 (5 bases). The V gene's germline CDR1 is SGHTA and CDR2 FQGTGA. Trimming pared 6 bases from V and 7 bases from J, leaving 7 bases between. This CDR3 has 11 amino acids. As DNA, the CDR3 is TGTGCCAGCAGTTCGGGGAACATTCAGTACTTC. Its protein is CASSSGNIQYF.

The gene calls are TRBV7-9 and TRBJ1-3; 7 bases are a match to TRBD1. The germline CDR1 and CDR2 sequences are SEHNR and FQNEAQ (reference sequence). V was pared by 6 bases and J by 0 bases, with 5 bases of the junction left unmatched. This CDR3 has 15 residues. Here the CDR3 reads CASRRRDSSGNTIYF. As DNA, the CDR3 is TGTGCCAGCAGACGCCGGGACAGCTCTGGAAACACCATATATTTT.

This clone has a single count. Other nucleotide sequences in the sample specify the same CDR3. CDR3 nucleotides: TGCAGCGCCCGCTTTGGGGGAGGTCTTTTGGACTATGGCTACACCTTC. It codes for CSARFGGGLLDYGYTF. The V gene is TRBV29-1, the J gene TRBJ1-2, with D possibly TRBD1 on 5 matching bases. V lost 7 bases and J 3 bases, leaving 24 bases between the germline ends. Germline loops: CDR1 SQVTM, CDR2 ANQGSEA. The CDR3 totals 16 residues.

This clone showed up just once. The chain joins TRBV5-1 to TRBJ2-7; D possibly corresponds to TRBD1 (5 bases). Trimming took off 2 bases at V and 2 bases at J, with 11 bases between the two ends. The CDR3 spans 14 residues. The germline V gene has CDR1 SGHRS and CDR2 YFSETQ. CDR3 coding DNA: TGCGCCAGCAGCTTCGGACACTCTACCTACGAGCAGTACTTC. Translating gives CASSFGHSTYEQYF.

This sequence joins TRBV21-1 and TRBJ1-4. TRBV21-1 has pseudogene status. CDR3 length: 18 residues. DNA of the CDR3: TGTGCCAGCAGCAAACGGGAGGTTAGAGGGACAACTAATGAAAAACTGTTTTTT. Its translation: CASSKREVRGTTNEKLFF.

This clone was detected once. The chain combines TRBV7-2 with TRBJ1-1, with D possibly TRBD1 on 6 matching bases. The CDR3 spans 13 residues. Trimming shortened V by 6 bases and J by 4 bases, and 12 bases separated the two germline ends. From germline, CDR1 is SGHTA and CDR2 FQGNSA. CDR3 amino acids: CASSLKGVTEAFF. DNA for the CDR3: TGTGCCAGCAGTTTAAAGGGGGTCACTGAAGCTTTCTTT.

The chain is built from TRBV5-4 and TRBJ2-5; tentative D call: TRBD2 (6 bases). CDR1 is SGHNT, CDR2 YYREEE, per germline (reference sequence). The V gene lost 4 bases and the J gene lost 3 bases, with 19 bases spanning the gap. This CDR3 comprises 16 residues. The CDR3 nucleotides read TGTGCCAGCAGCCCTCTAACCGGCTGGGGGGAAGAGACCCAGTACTTC. The encoded protein is CASSPLTGWGEETQYF.

The J gene is TRBJ2-7, the V gene TRBV2; TRBD1 matches 11 bases. V lost 4 bases, J lost 3 bases, and 5 bases stayed unmatched. The germline V gene encodes CDR1 SNHLY and CDR2 FYNNEI. This CDR3 is built from 15 residues. The CDR3 DNA reads TGTGCCAGCAGTGCCCGGACAGGGGGCAACTACGAGCAGTACTTC. It yields the protein CASSARTGGNYEQYF.

The chain links TRBV19 to TRBJ2-3, with 9 nucleotides matching TRBD2. The CDR3 has 16 amino acids. V shed 3 bases and J 4 bases; nucleotides not matched to a gene: 8. Germline CDR1 is LNHDA and CDR2 is SQIVND (reference sequence). The chain's CDR3 is CASSISGREGADTQYF. The CDR3 region has the DNA TGTGCCAGTAGTATTTCCGGGCGGGAGGGCGCAGATACGCAGTATTTT.

The chain couples TRBV27 to TRBJ2-3, with D perhaps TRBD1 (5 bases). There are 14 residues in the CDR3. Trimming left V 4 bases short and J 4 bases short, with 12 bases between. CDR1 and CDR2 (germline): MNHEY, SMNVEV (reference sequence). The CDR3 reads CASSSRVFSDTQYF. The CDR3 DNA follows: TGTGCCAGCAGTTCCAGGGTATTTTCAGATACGCAGTATTTT.

J is TRBJ2-5 and V is TRBV28; D might be TRBD2 (6 bases). The CDR3 has 18 amino acids. V was trimmed by 1 base and J by 3 bases, leaving 21 bases between them. Germline V gives CDR1 MDHEN, CDR2 SYDVKM. The CDR3 DNA reads as TGTGCCAGCAGTTTATCAGATTTTGGGACTTTCCCCGAAGAGACCCAGTACTTC. Residues: CASSLSDFGTFPEETQYF.

This chain uses TRBV18 with TRBJ1-2; D is uncertain. The CDR3 covers 14 residues. Germline V CDR1 and CDR2: KGHSH, LQKENI. The germline V and J ends were trimmed by 6 bases and 1 base, with 12 bases remaining between them. CDR3 loop: CASSPERDNYGYTF. The DNA for the CDR3 is TGTGCCAGCTCTCCGGAAAGGGATAACTATGGCTACACCTTC.